This TCR beta chain is drawn from a study of a mutant IDH1 vaccine in newly diagnosed glioma. Whole-study context: Previous treatment comprised radiotherapy, temozolomide, or both, mostly both.

Concerning this clone: The antigen is not known.

Time point in this sample: week 35, safety follow-up. Every single dose of the vaccine, 300 ug of mutant IDH1 20-mer peptide, came with topical imiquimod. The astrocytomas were IDH1-mutant, ATRX-negative, and WHO grade 3 or 4. Assay used: immunoSEQ multiplex PCR; TCRdb lists only in-frame clones, some missing. The table includes around 44,000 clones, more than 65% detected once. CDR1 is SGHVS, CDR2 FQNEAQ, per germline. The CDR3 runs 12 residues. V shed 3 bases and J shed 3 bases, with 6 bases lying between them. General study findings and limits: Immune responses induced by the vaccine were seen in 93.3% of patients, spanning multiple MHC alleles.

The clonotype comes from a man aged 35-49 years with glioma. Sequencing used PBMCs, obtained from a glioma patient whose treatment included an IDH1 peptide vaccine. J is TRBJ2-7 and V is TRBV7-8, with D unresolved. CDR3 loop: CASSFLGYEQYF. The CDR3 region has the DNA TGTGCCAGCAGCTTTTTGGGCTACGAGCAGTACTTC.